This T cell receptor beta chain comes out of a study of blood T cell repertoires in COVID-19. Study details: PBMCs, B-cell-depleted T cells, or T cells were the source of the cDNA or gDNA that made up the material.

V gave up 5 bases and J gave up 4 bases; unmatched junction bases: 4. Per germline, CDR1 SGHTA and CDR2 FQGTGA. The CDR3 sequence is 13 residues long. Produced via immunoSEQ multiplex PCR; TCRdb's table is partial and in-frame only. The sample lists roughly 190,000 clones, roughly three quarters occurring once. The sequenced sample consisted of peripheral blood. The V gene is TRBV7-3, the J gene TRBJ1-1; 7 positions agree with TRBD1. This TCR derives from a woman aged 50 to 60 with active or convalescent COVID-19. CDR3 region: CASSATGSTEAFF. In DNA, the CDR3 is TGTGCCAGCAGCGCGACAGGGAGCACTGAAGCTTTCTTT.